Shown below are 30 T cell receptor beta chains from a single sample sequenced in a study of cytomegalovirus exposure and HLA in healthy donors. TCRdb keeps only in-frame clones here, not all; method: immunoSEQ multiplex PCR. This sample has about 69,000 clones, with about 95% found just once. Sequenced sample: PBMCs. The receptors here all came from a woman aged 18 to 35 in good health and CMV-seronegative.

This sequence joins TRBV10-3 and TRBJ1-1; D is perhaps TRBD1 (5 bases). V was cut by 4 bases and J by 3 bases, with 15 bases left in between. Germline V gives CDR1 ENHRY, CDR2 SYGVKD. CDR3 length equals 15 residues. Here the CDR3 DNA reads TGTGCCATCAGTGGCGGCCAGGGAGGTTACACTGAAGCTTTCTTT. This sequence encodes CAISGGQGGYTEAFF.

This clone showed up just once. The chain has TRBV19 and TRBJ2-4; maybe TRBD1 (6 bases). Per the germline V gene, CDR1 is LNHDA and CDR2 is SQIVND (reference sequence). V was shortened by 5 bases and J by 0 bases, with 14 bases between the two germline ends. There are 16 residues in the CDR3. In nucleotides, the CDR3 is TGTGCCAGTAGTCCTTGGACAGACCTAGCCAAAAACATTCAGTACTTC. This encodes CASSPWTDLAKNIQYF.

CDR3 DNA: TGTGCCAGCAGATCCGGGACAGGGAATACTGAAAAACTGTTTTTT. This codes for CASRSGTGNTEKLFF. The V and J genes are TRBV25-1 and TRBJ1-4; 9 bases align to TRBD1. This CDR3 has 15 amino acids. Per the germline V gene, CDR1 is MGHDK and CDR2 is SYGVNS. Trimming removed 6 bases from V and 7 bases from J; junction bases left unmatched: 9.

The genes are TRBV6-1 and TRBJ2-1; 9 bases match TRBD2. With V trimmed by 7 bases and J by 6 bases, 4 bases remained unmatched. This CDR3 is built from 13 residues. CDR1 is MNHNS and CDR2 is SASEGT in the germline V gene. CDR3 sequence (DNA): TGTGCCAGCATCGCTAGCGGGATCAATGAGCAGTTCTTC. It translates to CASIASGINEQFF.

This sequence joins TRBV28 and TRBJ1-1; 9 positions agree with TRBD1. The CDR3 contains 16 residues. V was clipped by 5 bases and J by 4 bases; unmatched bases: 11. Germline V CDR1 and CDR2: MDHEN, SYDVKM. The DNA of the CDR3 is TGTGCCAGCAGTAAGGGACAGGGTAGTTTTAGCACTGAAGCTTTCTTT. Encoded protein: CASSKGQGSFSTEAFF. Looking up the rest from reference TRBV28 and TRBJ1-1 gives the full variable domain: DVKVTQSSRYLVKRTGEKVFLECVQDMDHENMFWYRQDPGLGLRLIYFSYDVKMKEKGDIPEGYSVSREKKERFSLILESASTNQTSMYLCASSKGQGSFSTEAFFGQGTRLTVV.

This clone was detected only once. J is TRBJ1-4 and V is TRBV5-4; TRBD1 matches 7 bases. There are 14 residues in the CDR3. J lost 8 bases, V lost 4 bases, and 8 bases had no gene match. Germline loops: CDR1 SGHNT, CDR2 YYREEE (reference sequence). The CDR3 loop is CASSPRDSLEKLFF. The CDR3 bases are TGTGCCAGCAGCCCCCGGGACAGCCTGGAAAAACTGTTTTTT.

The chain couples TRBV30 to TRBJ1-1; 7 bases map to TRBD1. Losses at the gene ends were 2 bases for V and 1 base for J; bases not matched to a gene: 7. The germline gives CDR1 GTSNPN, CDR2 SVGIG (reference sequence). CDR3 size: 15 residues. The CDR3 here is CAWSNTGAKNTEAFF. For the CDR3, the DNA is TGTGCCTGGAGTAATACAGGGGCTAAGAACACTGAAGCTTTCTTT.

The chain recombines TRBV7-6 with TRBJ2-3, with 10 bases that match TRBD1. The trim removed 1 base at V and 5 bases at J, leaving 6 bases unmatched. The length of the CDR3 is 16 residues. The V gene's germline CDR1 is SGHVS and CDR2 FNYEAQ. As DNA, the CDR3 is TGTGCCAGCAGCTTAGGGACAGGGGGTCAAGGAGATACGCAGTATTTT. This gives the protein CASSLGTGGQGDTQYF.

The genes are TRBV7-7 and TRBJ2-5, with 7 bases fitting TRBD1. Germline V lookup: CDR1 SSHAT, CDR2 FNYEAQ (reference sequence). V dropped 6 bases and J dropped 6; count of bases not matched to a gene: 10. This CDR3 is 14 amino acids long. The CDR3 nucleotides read TGTGCCAGCAGTTCAGACAGGGTGGGAAAGACCCAGTACTTC. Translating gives CASSSDRVGKTQYF.

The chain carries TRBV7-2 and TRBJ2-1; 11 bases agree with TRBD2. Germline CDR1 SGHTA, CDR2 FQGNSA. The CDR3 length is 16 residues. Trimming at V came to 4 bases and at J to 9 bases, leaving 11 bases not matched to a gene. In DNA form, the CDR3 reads TGTGCCAGCAGCTCGACATTAGCGGGGGGGAATCTTGAGCAGTTCTTC. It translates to CASSSTLAGGNLEQFF. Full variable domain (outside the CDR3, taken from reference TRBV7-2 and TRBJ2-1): GAGVSQSPSNKVTEKGKDVELRCDPISGHTALYWYRQSLGQGLEFLIYFQGNSAPDKSGLPSDRFSAERTGGSVSTLTIQRTQQEDSAVYLCASSSTLAGGNLEQFFGPGTRLTVL.

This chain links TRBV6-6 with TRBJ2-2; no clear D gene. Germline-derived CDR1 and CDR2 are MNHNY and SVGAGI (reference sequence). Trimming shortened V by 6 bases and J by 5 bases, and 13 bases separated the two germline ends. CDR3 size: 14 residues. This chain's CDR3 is CASREPKVTGELFF. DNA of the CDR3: TGTGCCAGCAGGGAGCCCAAGGTGACCGGGGAGCTGTTTTTT.

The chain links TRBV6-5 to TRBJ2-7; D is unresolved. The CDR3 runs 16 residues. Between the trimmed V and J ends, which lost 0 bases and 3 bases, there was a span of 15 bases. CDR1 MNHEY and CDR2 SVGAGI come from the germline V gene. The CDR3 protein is CASSYSFRVPLYEQYF. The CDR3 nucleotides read TGTGCCAGCAGTTACTCCTTTAGAGTACCCCTCTACGAGCAGTACTTC.

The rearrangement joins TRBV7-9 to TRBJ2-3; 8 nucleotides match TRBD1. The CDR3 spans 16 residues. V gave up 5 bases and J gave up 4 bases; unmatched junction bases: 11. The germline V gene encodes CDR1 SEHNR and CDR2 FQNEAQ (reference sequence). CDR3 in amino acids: CASSPRTGSWADTQYF. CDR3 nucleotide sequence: TGTGCCAGCAGCCCTAGGACAGGGTCTTGGGCAGATACGCAGTATTTT. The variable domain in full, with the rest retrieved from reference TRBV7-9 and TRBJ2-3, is DTGVSQNPRHKITKRGQNVTFRCDPISEHNRLYWYRQTLGQGPEFLTYFQNEAQLEKSRLLSDRFSAERPKGSFSTLEIQRTEQGDSAMYLCASSPRTGSWADTQYFGPGTRLTVL.

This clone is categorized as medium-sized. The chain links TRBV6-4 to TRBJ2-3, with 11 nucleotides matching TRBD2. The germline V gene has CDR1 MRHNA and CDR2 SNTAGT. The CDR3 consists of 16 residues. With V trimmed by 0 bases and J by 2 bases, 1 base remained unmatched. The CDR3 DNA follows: TGTGCCAGCAGTGACTCTAGCGGGGGGGCCACAGATACGCAGTATTTT. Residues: CASSDSSGGATDTQYF.

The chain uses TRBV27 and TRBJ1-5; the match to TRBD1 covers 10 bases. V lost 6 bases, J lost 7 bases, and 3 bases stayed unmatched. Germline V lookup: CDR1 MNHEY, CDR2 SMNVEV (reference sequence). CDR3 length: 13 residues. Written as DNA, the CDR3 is TGTGCCAGCAGCCGGACAGGGGGGCAGCCCCAGCATTTT. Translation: CASSRTGGQPQHF.

The DNA of the CDR3 is TGTGCCAGCAGTTATAGCGGGAGCAAGTACAATGAGCAGTTCTTC. Translated, it gives CASSYSGSKYNEQFF. The V and J genes are TRBV27 and TRBJ2-1, with TRBD2 matching over 9 bases. V shed 4 bases, J shed 4 bases, and the junction held 5 bases outside the gene matches. Germline V gene data show CDR1 as MNHEY and CDR2 as SMNVEV (reference sequence). This CDR3 has 15 amino acids.

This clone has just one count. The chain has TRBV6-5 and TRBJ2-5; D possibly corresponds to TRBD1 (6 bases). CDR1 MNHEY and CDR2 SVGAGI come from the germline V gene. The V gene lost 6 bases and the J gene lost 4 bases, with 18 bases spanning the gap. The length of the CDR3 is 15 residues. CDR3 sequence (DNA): TGTGCCAGCAGATCCGGGACAACGATCCGAGAGACCCAGTACTTC. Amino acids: CASRSGTTIRETQYF.

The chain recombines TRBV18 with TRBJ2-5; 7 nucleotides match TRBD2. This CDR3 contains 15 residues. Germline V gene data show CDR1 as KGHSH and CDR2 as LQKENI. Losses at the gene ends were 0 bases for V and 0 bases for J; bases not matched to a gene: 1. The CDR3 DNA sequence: TGTGCCAGCTCACCACCGGGGAGGGACCAAGAGACCCAGTACTTC. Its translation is CASSPPGRDQETQYF.

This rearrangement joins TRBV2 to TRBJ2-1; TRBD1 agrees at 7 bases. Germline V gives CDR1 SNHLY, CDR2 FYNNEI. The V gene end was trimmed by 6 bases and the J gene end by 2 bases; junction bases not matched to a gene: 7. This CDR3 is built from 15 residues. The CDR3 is CASSSGTVTYNEQFF. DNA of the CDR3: TGTGCCAGCAGCTCCGGGACAGTAACCTACAATGAGCAGTTCTTC.

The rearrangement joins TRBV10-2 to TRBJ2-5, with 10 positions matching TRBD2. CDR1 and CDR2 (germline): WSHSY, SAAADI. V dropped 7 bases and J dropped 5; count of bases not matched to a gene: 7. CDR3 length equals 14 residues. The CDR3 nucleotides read TGCGCCAGCAAAGAGCGGGGGGGCTTTGAGACCCAGTACTTC. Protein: CASKERGGFETQYF.

The chain's CDR3 is CASRIAGARSYEQYF. The CDR3 DNA reads as TGTGCCAGCAGGATAGCGGGGGCCCGCTCCTACGAGCAGTACTTC. V and J are TRBV28 and TRBJ2-7, with TRBD2 identical over 9 bases. CDR1 is MDHEN, CDR2 SYDVKM, per germline. The CDR3 is 15 amino acids. With V trimmed by 6 bases and J by 0 bases, 6 bases remained unmatched.

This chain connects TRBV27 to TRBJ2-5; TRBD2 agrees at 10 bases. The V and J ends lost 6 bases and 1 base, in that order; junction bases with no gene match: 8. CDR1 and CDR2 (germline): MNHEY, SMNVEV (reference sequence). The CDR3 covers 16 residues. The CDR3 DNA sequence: TGTGCCAGCAGAAGACTAGCGGGTCCCTTCCAAGAGACCCAGTACTTC. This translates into CASRRLAGPFQETQYF.

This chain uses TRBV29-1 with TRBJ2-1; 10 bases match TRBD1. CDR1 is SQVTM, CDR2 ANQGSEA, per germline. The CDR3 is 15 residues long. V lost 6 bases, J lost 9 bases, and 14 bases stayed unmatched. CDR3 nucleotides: TGCAGCGTGGAATTCTCGGACAGGGGGGATTTTGAGCAGTTCTTC. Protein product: CSVEFSDRGDFEQFF.

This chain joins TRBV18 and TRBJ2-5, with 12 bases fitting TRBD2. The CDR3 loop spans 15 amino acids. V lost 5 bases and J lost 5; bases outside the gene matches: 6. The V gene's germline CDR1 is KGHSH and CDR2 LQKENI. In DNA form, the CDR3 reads TGTGCCAGCTCAAAGCGACTAGCGGGGGATGAGACCCAGTACTTC. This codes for CASSKRLAGDETQYF. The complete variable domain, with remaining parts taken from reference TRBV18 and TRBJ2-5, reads NAGVMQNPRHLVRRRGQEARLRCSPMKGHSHVYWYRQLPEEGLKFMVYLQKENIIDESGMPKERFSAEFPKEGPSILRIQQVVRGDSAAYFCASSKRLAGDETQYFGPGTRLLVL.

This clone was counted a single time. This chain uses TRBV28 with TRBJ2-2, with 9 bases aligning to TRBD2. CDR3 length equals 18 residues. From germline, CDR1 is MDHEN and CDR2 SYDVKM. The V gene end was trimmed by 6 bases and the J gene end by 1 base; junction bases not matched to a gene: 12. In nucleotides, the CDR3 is TGTGCCAGCAGAAGTTTTAGCGGGAGACCATTGAACACCGGGGAGCTGTTTTTT. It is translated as CASRSFSGRPLNTGELFF.

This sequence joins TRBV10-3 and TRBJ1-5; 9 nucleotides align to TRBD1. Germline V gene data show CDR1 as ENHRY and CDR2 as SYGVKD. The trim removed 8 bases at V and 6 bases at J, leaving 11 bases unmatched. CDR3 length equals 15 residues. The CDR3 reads CAIGRDRQGGQPQHF. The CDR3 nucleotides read TGTGCCATCGGCCGAGATCGACAGGGGGGTCAGCCCCAGCATTTT.

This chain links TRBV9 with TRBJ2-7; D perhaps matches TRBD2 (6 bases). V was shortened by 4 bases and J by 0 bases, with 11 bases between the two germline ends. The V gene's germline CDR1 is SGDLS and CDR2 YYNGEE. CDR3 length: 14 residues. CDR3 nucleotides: TGTGCCAGCAGCATCTCGGGGGTCTCCTACGAGCAGTACTTC. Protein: CASSISGVSYEQYF.

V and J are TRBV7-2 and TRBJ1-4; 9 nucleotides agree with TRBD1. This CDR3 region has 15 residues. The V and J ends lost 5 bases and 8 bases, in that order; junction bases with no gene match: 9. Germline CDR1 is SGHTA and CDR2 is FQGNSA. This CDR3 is CASSPGQGFREKLFF. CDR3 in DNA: TGTGCCAGCAGCCCAGGACAGGGGTTTCGAGAAAAACTGTTTTTT.

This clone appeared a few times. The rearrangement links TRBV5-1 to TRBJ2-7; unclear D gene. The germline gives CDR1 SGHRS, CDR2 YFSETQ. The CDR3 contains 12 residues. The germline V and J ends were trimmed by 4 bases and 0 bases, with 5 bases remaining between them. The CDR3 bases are TGCGCCAGCAGCCCGAGCTCCTACGAGCAGTACTTC. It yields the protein CASSPSSYEQYF.

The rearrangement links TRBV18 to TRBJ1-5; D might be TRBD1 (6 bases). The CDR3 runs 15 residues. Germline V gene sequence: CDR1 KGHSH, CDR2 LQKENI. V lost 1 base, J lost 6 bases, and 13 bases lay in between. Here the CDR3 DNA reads TGTGCCAGCTCACCACTCGGGGGGCAGGGTCAGCCCCAGCATTTT. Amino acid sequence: CASSPLGGQGQPQHF. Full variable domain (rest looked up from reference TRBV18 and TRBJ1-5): NAGVMQNPRHLVRRRGQEARLRCSPMKGHSHVYWYRQLPEEGLKFMVYLQKENIIDESGMPKERFSAEFPKEGPSILRIQQVVRGDSAAYFCASSPLGGQGQPQHFGDGTRLSIL.